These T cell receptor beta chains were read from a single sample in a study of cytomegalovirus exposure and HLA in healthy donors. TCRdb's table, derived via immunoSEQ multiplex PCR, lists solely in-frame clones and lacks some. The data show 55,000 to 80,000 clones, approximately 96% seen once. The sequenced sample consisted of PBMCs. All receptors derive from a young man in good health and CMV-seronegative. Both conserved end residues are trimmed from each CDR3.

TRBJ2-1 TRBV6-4 ASSLLGGLVDNEQF
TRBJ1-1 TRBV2 ASGQRANTEAF
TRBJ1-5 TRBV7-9 ASSLGQGNQPQH
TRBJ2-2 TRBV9 ASSRTGSTGELF
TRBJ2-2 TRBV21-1 ASILTGTRNTGELF
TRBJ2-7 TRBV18 ASSPSSRDTYEQY
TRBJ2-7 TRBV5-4 ATHPGGPIPYEQY
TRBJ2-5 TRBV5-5 ASSPLDRVGETQY
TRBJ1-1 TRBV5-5 ASSWTGTTEAF
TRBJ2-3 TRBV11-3 ASSLDPQVDTQY
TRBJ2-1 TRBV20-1 SALEVNEQF
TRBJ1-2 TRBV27 ASSLTGNYGYT
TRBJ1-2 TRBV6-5 ASSTGWNYGYT
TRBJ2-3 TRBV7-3 ASSLGPQGATDTQY
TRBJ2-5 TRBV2 ASSEGGQGNLETQY
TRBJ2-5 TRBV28 ASSGTGQQETQY
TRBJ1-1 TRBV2 ASSEDWNTEAF